This entry is about one TCR beta chain. Study processing details: Cell counts per sample came from amplifying reference gene primers. Generated by immunoSEQ multiplex PCR, the TCRdb table keeps only in-frame clones and is missing some. D and trimming were read from the DNA, whereas the V and J calls and clone size are those reported in that table. The repertoire has around 400,000 clones, about 89% of them found once; the top ten carry around 1.2%. The data were taken from a study of blood T cell repertoires in COVID-19. Across the study: COVID-19 samples from acute and convalescent phases originated in the United States, Italy and Spain. PBMCs, B-cell-depleted T cells, or T cells provided the cDNA or gDNA that made up the material.

The germline V gene encodes CDR1 SEHNR and CDR2 FQNEAQ (reference sequence). The V segment lost 5 bases and the J segment 2 bases; nucleotides outside the gene matches: 5. The length of the CDR3 is 15 residues. The chain combines TRBV7-9 with TRBJ1-5; 8 positions match TRBD1. This sequence was found in a middle-aged man with acute or convalescent COVID-19. The sequencing sample was made of peripheral blood. The CDR3 sequence is CASSLDRVGNQPQHF. CDR3 DNA sequence: TGTGCCAGCAGCCTGGACAGGGTTGGCAATCAGCCCCAGCATTTT. Filled out from reference TRBV7-9 and TRBJ1-5, the complete variable domain reads DTGVSQNPRHKITKRGQNVTFRCDPISEHNRLYWYRQTLGQGPEFLTYFQNEAQLEKSRLLSDRFSAERPKGSFSTLEIQRTEQGDSAMYLCASSLDRVGNQPQHFGDGTRLSIL.